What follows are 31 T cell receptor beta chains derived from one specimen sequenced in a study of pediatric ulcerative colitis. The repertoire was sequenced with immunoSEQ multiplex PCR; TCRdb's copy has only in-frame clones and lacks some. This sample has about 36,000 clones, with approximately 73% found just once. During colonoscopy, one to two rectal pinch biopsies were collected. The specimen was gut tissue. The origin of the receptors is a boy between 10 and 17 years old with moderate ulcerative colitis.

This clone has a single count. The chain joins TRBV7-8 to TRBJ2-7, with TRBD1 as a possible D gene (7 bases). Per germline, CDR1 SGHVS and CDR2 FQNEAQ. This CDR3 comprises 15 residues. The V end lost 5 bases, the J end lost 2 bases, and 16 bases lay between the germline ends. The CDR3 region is CASSPGDSATYEQYF. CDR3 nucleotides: TGTGCCAGCAGCCCGGGGGACAGCGCTACCTACGAGCAGTACTTC.

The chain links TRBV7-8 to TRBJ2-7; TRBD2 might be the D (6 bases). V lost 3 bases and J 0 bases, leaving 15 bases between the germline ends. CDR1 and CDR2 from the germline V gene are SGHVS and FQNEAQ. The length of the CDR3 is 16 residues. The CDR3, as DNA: TGTGCCAGCAGCTTTGGATGGGGCGGGGCCTCCTACGAGCAGTACTTC. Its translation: CASSFGWGGASYEQYF.

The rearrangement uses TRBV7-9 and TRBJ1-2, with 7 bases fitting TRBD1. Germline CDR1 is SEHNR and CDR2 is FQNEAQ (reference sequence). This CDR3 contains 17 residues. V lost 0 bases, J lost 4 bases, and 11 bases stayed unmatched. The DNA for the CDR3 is TGTGCCAGCAGCTTAGCACCCCACAGGGGCCGAGGCTATGGCTACACCTTC. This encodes CASSLAPHRGRGYGYTF. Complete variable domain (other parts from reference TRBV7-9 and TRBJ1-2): DTGVSQNPRHKITKRGQNVTFRCDPISEHNRLYWYRQTLGQGPEFLTYFQNEAQLEKSRLLSDRFSAERPKGSFSTLEIQRTEQGDSAMYLCASSLAPHRGRGYGYTFGSGTRLTVV.

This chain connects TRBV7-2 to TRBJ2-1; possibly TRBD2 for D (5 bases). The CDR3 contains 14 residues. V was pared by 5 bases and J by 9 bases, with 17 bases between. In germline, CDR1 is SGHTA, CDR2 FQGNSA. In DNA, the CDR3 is TGTGCCAGCAGCCAACAGTACGGGGAGACTGAGCAGTTCTTC. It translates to CASSQQYGETEQFF. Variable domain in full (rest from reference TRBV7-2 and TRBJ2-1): GAGVSQSPSNKVTEKGKDVELRCDPISGHTALYWYRQSLGQGLEFLIYFQGNSAPDKSGLPSDRFSAERTGGSVSTLTIQRTQQEDSAVYLCASSQQYGETEQFFGPGTRLTVL.

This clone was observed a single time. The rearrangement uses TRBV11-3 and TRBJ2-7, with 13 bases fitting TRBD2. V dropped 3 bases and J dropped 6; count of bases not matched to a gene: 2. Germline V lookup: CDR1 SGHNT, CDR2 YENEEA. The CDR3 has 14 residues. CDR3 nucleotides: TGTGCCAGCAGCTTGGGACTAGCGGGATCCGAGCAGTACTTC. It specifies CASSLGLAGSEQYF.

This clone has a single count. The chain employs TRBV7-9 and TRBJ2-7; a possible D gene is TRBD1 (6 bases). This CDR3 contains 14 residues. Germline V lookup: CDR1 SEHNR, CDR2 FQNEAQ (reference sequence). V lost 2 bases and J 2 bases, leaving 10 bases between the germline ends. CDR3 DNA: TGTGCCAGCAGCTTAACAGGGACCCCCTACGAGCAGTACTTC. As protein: CASSLTGTPYEQYF.

Here the CDR3 DNA reads TGTGCCAGCAGGCTGGGACAGGATAGCAATCAGCCCCAGCATTTT. Encoded protein: CASRLGQDSNQPQHF. The V call is TRBV7-9, the J call TRBJ1-5; 8 bases are a match to TRBD1. After removal of 6 bases from V and 0 bases from J, the junction contained 4 bases not matched to a gene. The CDR3 extends over 15 amino acids. Germline V lookup: CDR1 SEHNR, CDR2 FQNEAQ (reference sequence). Supplemented by reference TRBV7-9 and TRBJ1-5, the full variable domain reads DTGVSQNPRHKITKRGQNVTFRCDPISEHNRLYWYRQTLGQGPEFLTYFQNEAQLEKSRLLSDRFSAERPKGSFSTLEIQRTEQGDSAMYLCASRLGQDSNQPQHFGDGTRLSIL.

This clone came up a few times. The CDR3, as DNA: TGTGCCAGCAGCTTAGACGGCACCATGAACACTGAAGCTTTCTTT. Translating gives CASSLDGTMNTEAFF. This rearrangement joins TRBV7-9 to TRBJ1-1; D remains unclear. Germline values: CDR1 SEHNR, CDR2 FQNEAQ (reference sequence). The CDR3 is made up of 15 amino acids. The ends were cut back, 1 base at V and 0 bases at J, with 9 bases in the middle.

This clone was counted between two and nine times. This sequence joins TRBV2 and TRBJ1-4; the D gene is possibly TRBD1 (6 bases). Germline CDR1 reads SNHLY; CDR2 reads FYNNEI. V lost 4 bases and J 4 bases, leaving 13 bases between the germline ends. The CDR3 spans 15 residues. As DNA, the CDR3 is TGTGCCAGCAGTGCTCAGGGGCAGGGTAATGAAAAACTGTTTTTT. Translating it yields CASSAQGQGNEKLFF.

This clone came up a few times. The CDR3 region is CASSVADRNSPLHF. CDR3 coding DNA: TGTGCCAGCAGCGTAGCGGACAGGAATTCACCCCTCCACTTT. This chain uses TRBV9 with TRBJ1-6; 7 bases fit TRBD1. V shed 0 bases, J shed 7 bases, and the junction held 1 base outside the gene matches. CDR1 is SGDLS and CDR2 is YYNGEE in the germline V gene. CDR3 length: 14 amino acids.

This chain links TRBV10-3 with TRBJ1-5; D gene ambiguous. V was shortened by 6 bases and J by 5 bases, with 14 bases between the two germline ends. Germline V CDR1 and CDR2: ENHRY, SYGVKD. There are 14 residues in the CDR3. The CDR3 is CAIRASDGDQPQHF. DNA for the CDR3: TGTGCCATCAGAGCTTCGGACGGGGATCAGCCCCAGCATTTT.

This CDR3 reads CAWRGKAGGRDTQYF. In DNA, the CDR3 is TGTGCCTGGAGGGGAAAAGCGGGAGGCAGAGATACGCAGTATTTT. This chain uses TRBV30 with TRBJ2-3, with TRBD2 matching over 9 bases. Germline V gene sequence: CDR1 GTSNPN, CDR2 SVGIG (reference sequence). Losses at the gene ends were 3 bases for V and 5 bases for J; bases not matched to a gene: 9. The CDR3 spans 15 residues.

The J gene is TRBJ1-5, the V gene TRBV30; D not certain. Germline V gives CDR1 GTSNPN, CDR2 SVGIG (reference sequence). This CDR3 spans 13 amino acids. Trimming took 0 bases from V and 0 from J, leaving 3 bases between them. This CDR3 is CAWSVDSNQPQHF. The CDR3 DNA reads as TGTGCCTGGAGTGTTGATAGCAATCAGCCCCAGCATTTT.

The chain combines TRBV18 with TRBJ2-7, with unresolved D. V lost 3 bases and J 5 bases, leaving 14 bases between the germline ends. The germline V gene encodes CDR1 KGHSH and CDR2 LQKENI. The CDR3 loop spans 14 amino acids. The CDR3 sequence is CASSPGFGLDEQYF. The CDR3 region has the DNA TGTGCCAGCTCACCCGGGTTTGGGCTTGACGAGCAGTACTTC.

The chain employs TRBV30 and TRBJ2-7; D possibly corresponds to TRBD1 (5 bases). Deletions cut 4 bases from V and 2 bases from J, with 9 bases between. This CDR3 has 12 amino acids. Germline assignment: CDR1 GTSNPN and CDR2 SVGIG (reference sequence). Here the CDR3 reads CAWKGAPYEQYF. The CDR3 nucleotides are TGTGCCTGGAAAGGGGCCCCCTACGAGCAGTACTTC.

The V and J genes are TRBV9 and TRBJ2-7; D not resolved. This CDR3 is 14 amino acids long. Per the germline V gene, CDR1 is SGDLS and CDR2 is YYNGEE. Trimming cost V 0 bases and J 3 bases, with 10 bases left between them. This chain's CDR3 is CASSVGRTVYEQYF. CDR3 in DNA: TGTGCCAGCAGCGTAGGGCGGACGGTCTACGAGCAGTACTTC.

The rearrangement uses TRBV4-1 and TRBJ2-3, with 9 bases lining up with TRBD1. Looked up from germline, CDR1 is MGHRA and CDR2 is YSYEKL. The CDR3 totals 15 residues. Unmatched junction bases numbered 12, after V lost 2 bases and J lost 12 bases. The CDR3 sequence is CASSQSYGQGSFQYF. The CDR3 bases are TGCGCCAGCAGCCAATCCTACGGACAGGGGTCGTTTCAGTATTTT.

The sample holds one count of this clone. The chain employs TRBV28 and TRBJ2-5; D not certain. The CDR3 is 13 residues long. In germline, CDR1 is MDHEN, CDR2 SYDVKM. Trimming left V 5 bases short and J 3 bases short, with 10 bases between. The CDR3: CASSAAIEETQYF. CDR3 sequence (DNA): TGTGCCAGCAGTGCGGCCATAGAAGAGACCCAGTACTTC.

Written as DNA, the CDR3 is TGCGCCAGCAGCCCCGGACAGGGTGGGAGCTCCTACGAGCAGTACTTC. This codes for CASSPGQGGSSYEQYF. The chain couples TRBV5-1 to TRBJ2-7; TRBD1 matches 8 bases. The CDR3 runs to 16 residues. J gave up 0 bases and V 4 bases, and 9 bases lay outside the gene matches. The germline V gene encodes CDR1 SGHRS and CDR2 YFSETQ.

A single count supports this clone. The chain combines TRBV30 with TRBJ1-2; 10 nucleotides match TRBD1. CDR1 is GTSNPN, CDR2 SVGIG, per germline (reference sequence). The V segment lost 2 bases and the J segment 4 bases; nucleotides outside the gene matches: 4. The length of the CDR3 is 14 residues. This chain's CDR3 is CAWSTTGGAYGYTF. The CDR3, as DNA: TGTGCCTGGAGTACGACAGGGGGCGCCTATGGCTACACCTTC.

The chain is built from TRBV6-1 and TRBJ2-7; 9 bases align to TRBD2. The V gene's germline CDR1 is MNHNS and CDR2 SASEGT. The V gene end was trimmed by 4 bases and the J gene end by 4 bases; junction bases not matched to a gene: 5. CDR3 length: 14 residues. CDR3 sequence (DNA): TGTGCCAGCAGTGTACTAGCGGGCCTTTACGAGCAGTACTTC. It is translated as CASSVLAGLYEQYF.

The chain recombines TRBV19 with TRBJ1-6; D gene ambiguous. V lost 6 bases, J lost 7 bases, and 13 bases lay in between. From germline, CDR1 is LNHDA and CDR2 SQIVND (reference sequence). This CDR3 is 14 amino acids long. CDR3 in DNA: TGTGCCAGTAGCCAGACCCCGCCGAATTCACCCCTCCACTTT. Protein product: CASSQTPPNSPLHF.

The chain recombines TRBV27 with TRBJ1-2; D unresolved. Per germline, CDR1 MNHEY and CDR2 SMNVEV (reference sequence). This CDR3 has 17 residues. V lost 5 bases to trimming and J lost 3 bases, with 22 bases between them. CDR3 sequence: CASSPPKGNLPYYGYTF. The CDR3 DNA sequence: TGTGCCAGCAGTCCCCCCAAAGGGAACCTCCCCTACTATGGCTACACCTTC.

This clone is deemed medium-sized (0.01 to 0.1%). Written as DNA, the CDR3 is TGTGCCAGCAGCCTGAACACTGAAGCTTTCTTT. Protein product: CASSLNTEAFF. The rearrangement uses TRBV5-5 and TRBJ1-1; D is uncertain. This CDR3 has 11 amino acids. Trimming stripped 4 bases from V and 0 bases from J, with 1 base between. Germline lookup yields CDR1 SGHKS and CDR2 YYEKEE (reference sequence). Combining the CDR3 with reference TRBV5-5 and TRBJ1-1 gives the whole variable domain DAGVTQSPTHLIKTRGQQVTLRCSPISGHKSVSWYQQVLGQGPQFIFQYYEKEERGRGNFPDRFSARQFPNYSSELNVNALLLGDSALYLCASSLNTEAFFGQGTRLTVV.

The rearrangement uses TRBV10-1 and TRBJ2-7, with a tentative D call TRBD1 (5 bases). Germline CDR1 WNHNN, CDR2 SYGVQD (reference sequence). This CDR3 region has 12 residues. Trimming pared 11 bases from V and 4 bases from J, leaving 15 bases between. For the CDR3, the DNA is TGCGCCGGGGCGAGGTCGTGGTACGAGCAGTACTTC. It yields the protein CAGARSWYEQYF.

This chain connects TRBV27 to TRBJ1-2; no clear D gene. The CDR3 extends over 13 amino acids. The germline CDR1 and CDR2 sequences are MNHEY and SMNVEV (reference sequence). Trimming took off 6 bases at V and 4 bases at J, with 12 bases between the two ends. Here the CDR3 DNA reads TGTGCCAGCAGCCGAGAAGGAGGCTATGGCTACACCTTC. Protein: CASSREGGYGYTF.

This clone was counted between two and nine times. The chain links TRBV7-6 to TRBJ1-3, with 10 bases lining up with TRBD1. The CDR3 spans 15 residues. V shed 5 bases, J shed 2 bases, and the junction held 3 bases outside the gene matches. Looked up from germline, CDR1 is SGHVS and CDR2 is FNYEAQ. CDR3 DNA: TGTGCCAGCAGCCCCGGGACAGGGGCTGGAAACACCATATATTTT. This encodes CASSPGTGAGNTIYF.

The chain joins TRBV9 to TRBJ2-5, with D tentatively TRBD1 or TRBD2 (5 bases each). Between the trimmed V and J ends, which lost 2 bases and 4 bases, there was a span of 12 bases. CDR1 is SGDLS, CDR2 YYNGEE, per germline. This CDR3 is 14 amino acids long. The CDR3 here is CASSVGTSGETQYF. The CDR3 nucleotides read TGTGCCAGCAGCGTTGGGACGTCCGGAGAGACCCAGTACTTC.

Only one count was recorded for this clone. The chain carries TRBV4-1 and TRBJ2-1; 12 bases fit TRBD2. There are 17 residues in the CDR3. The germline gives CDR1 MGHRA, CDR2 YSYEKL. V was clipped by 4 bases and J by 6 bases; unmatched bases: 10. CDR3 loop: CASSLPPLAGGPNEQFF. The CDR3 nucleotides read TGCGCCAGCAGCCTCCCCCCCCTAGCGGGGGGGCCCAATGAGCAGTTCTTC.

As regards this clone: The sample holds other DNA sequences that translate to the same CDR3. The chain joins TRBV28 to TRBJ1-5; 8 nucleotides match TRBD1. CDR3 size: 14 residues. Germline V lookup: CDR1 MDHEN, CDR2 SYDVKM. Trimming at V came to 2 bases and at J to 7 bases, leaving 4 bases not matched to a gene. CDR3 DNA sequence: TGTGCCAGCAGTTTAGGACAGGGAGGCCAGCCCCAGCATTTT. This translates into CASSLGQGGQPQHF.

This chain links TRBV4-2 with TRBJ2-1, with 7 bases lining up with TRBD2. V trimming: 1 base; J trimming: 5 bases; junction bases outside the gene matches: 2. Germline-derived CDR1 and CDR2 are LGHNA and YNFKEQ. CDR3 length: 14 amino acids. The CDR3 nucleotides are TGTGCCAGCAGCCAAGGGCGGGAGAACAATGAGCAGTTCTTC. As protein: CASSQGRENNEQFF.